Detailed here is one TCR beta chain. Its antigen is unknown. Among the roughly 120 subjects of the validation cohort, separate from the roughly 700-subject first cohort, were the donors. The sample belongs to a study of cytomegalovirus exposure and HLA in healthy donors. In the study overall: The approximately 120 validation repertoires, a later analysis reported, used the same platform as the 600 to 850 repertoires from the first cohort.

Study results and limitations: There were 150 to 200 TCR beta chains listed as cytomegalovirus-associated. It was confirmed in vitro that a few of the CMV-associated chains were specific for CMV antigens.

Some clones are missing from TCRdb's copy, which holds only in-frame ones; the method was immunoSEQ multiplex PCR. The profile covers some 140,000 clones, with approximately 84% appearing a single time and around 1.4% taken by the ten largest. The sample consisted of PBMCs. The receptor was derived from a woman aged 25 to 45 in good health and CMV-seronegative.

The chain's CDR3 is CASSTQTSGAYNEQFF. In DNA form, the CDR3 reads TGCGCCAGCAGCACCCAGACTAGCGGGGCCTACAATGAGCAGTTCTTC. The gene calls are TRBV5-1 and TRBJ2-1; TRBD2 aligns across 11 bases. V trimming: 4 bases; J trimming: 2 bases; junction bases outside the gene matches: 5. Germline V gives CDR1 SGHRS, CDR2 YFSETQ. CDR3 length: 16 residues.